In its sample, the clone carrying this T cell receptor beta chain was seen once. Its specificity is unknown. Additional DNA sequences in this sample encode the identical CDR3. Terminally differentiated effector memory CD45RA+ cells were excluded by CCR7 positive selection of CD45RO-negative cells. All the donors were Caucasian adults who lived in Nashville, Tennessee. Germline CDR1 reads SGDLS; CDR2 reads YYNGEE. V was pared by 0 bases and J by 4 bases, with 4 bases of the junction left unmatched. CDR3 size: 14 residues. The record originates from a study of shared clonotypes between healthy human individuals. Overall study: Three CD4 naive, three CD4 memory, two CD8 naive and one CD8 memory plate were used per donor. Findings and limits, study-wide: Between a handful of donors, naive CD4 clonotypes were shared at a level of around 5.2%.

In the authors' workflow: From ImmunoSEQ came sequences covering only the junction and carrying no quality scores, so filtering differed. Clones were sequenced by immunoSEQ multiplex PCR, and TCRdb holds only the in-frame ones, with some missing. V, J and clone size were drawn from that table, and D and trimming were deduced from the DNA. The profile covers about 590,000 clones, with around 95% appearing a single time and roughly 0.1% taken by the ten largest. The chain couples TRBV9 to TRBJ2-7, with 7 bases identical to TRBD2. The material sequenced was naive CD8+ T cells sorted from blood. This TCR derives from a woman in her twenties or thirties in good health. CDR3 nucleotides: TGTGCCAGCAGCGTAGGCGGGAGCGGGTACGAGCAGTACTTC. This codes for CASSVGGSGYEQYF.